This T cell receptor beta chain is drawn from a study of response to subunit inactivated influenza vaccine. TCRdb redid the calling of the RT-PCR reads with MiXCR, one entry per CDR3 protein. This sample has more than 450,000 distinct CDR3 sequences, with 7.5% to 8.5% found just once. This clonotype was seen ten or more times. Its matching antigen is unknown. The CDR3 is 13 amino acids. Trimming removed 4 bases at V and 4 bases at J, with 10 bases between. Germline lookup yields CDR1 MNHEY and CDR2 SMNVEV (reference sequence). Regarding the study as a whole: Authors suggested each seasonal flu vaccination may recruit only limited numbers of new T cells.

The origin of this receptor is a man between 50 and 70 years old who received an inactivated influenza vaccine. The rearrangement uses TRBV27 and TRBJ1-1; D possibly corresponds to TRBD1 (6 bases). The sequencing here drew on PBMCs from blood, taken roughly 24 months after vaccination. CDR3 coding DNA: TGTGCCAGCAGTTACCAGGGGCGCACTGAAGCTTTCTTT. Translation: CASSYQGRTEAFF.